This TCR beta chain was recorded in a study of blood T cell repertoires in COVID-19. Study context: COVID-19 samples collected from the United States, Italy and Spain covered acute and convalescent phases.

Adults between roughly 18 and 95 years of age took part from 24 US areas. Participants' own reports of clinical history determined their cohort assignment. This table comes from immunoSEQ multiplex PCR, and its TCRdb copy is limited to in-frame clones, with some not included. This table has under 250,000 clones, approximately 83% appearing once. Germline CDR1 LNHDA, CDR2 SQIVND (reference sequence). V lost 4 bases, J lost 0 bases, and 11 bases stayed unmatched. This CDR3 contains 18 residues. Sequencing was performed on PBMCs or T cells enriched from blood (not recorded which). The genes are TRBV19 and TRBJ1-4; 7 bases line up with TRBD1. This receptor was obtained from a woman in her sixties who had recovered from COVID-19. CDR3 loop: CASSKRGTGEATNEKLFF. The CDR3 nucleotides read TGTGCCAGTAGTAAGAGGGGAACAGGGGAAGCAACTAATGAAAAACTGTTTTTT.